A selection of T cell receptor beta chains follows, all from one sample in a study of blood T cells in healthy people across ages. TCRdb used MiXCR to reprocess the 5' RACE reads, holding one entry per CDR3 protein. Counted here are about 590,000 distinct CDR3 sequences, approximately 30% occurring once; the ten biggest clones make up around 14%. Sequenced: blood. The receptors were gathered from an elderly woman in good health. Each CDR3 is given with its conserved first and last residue. The D gene is left open where the match is weak. Clone size is given for some rows only: seen once, a few or many times, or a class if the clone is expanded.

cdr3_aa cdr3_nt d_call clone_size j_call v_call
CASSAGTVSYVQYF TGTGCCAGCAGTGCCGGGACCGTCTCCTACGTGCAGTACTTC . . TRBJ2-4 TRBV6-1
CASSLHSANRGYTF TGTGCCAGCAGTTTACATTCAGCGAATAGAGGCTACACCTTC . . TRBJ1-2 TRBV12-3/TRBV12-4
CAISVEGVYGYTF TGTGCCATCAGTGTTGAGGGGGTCTATGGCTACACCTTC . many TRBJ1-2 TRBV10-3
CSARGLAGDNYEQYF TGCAGTGCTAGGGGACTAGCGGGGGATAACTACGAGCAGTACTTC TRBD2 many TRBJ2-7 TRBV20-1
CASSLDGGSPNSPLHF TGCGCCAGCAGCTTGGATGGGGGCTCACCAAATTCACCCCTCCACTTT . many TRBJ1-6 TRBV5-1
CASSPRTSGGDTQYF TGCGCCAGCAGCCCCAGGACTAGCGGCGGGGATACGCAGTATTTT TRBD2 many TRBJ2-3 TRBV5-1
CSAYVGSGANVLTF TGCAGTGCCTATGTGGGATCCGGGGCCAACGTCCTGACTTTC . . TRBJ2-6 TRBV20-1
CASRDAPSGRGGITNQPQHF TGTGCCAGCAGGGACGCCCCGTCGGGCAGGGGAGGCATTACCAATCAGCCCCAGCATTTT . . TRBJ1-5 TRBV6-1
CSALRGGTDQPQHF TGCAGTGCTCTCCGGGGGGGTACCGATCAGCCCCAGCATTTT . many TRBJ1-5 TRBV20-1
CASSEDFFYGYTF TGTGCCAGCAGTGAAGACTTCTTCTATGGCTACACCTTC . many TRBJ1-2 TRBV25-1
CASSLGGTDTQYF TGCGCCAGCAGCTTGGGAGGGACAGATACGCAGTATTTT TRBD2 many TRBJ2-3 TRBV7-2
CASSQDLPGVAGDVTQYF TGTGCCAGCAGCCAAGATCTCCCCGGGGTAGCGGGGGACGTGACCCAGTACTTC TRBD2 many TRBJ2-5 TRBV3-1
CSVEELAGTSFTF TGCAGCGTTGAAGAGCTAGCAGGGACTTCCTTCACCTTC . many TRBJ1-2 TRBV29-1
CSAIFVNEQFF TGCAGTGCAATCTTCGTCAATGAGCAGTTCTTC . . TRBJ2-1 TRBV20-1
CASSRDTYVYEQYF TGCGCCAGCAGCAGGGACACCTACGTTTACGAGCAGTACTTC . many TRBJ2-7 TRBV5-1
CASSPDRYNSPLHF TGTGCCAGCAGCCCTGACAGATATAATTCACCCCTCCACTTT . many TRBJ1-6 TRBV5-6
CASSFQDYEVQFF TGTGCCAGCAGTTTCCAGGACTATGAGGTCCAGTTCTTC . . TRBJ2-1 TRBV6-2/TRBV6-3
CASSWGGSTTEAFF TGTGCCAGCAGTTGGGGGGGGAGTACCACTGAAGCTTTCTTT . few TRBJ1-1 TRBV6-2/TRBV6-3
CAITGQSNSPLHF TGTGCCATCACTGGACAGAGTAATTCACCCCTCCACTTT . many TRBJ1-6 TRBV10-3